The clone carrying this TCR beta chain was observed a few times. Its antigen is unknown. This sample stems from a study of post-analysis software for immune sequencing data. Broader study findings: Five TRBV segments, including TRBV5-6, TRBV5-1 and TRBV20-1, were more frequent in patients than controls.

Unique molecular identifiers featured in each of the TCR beta cDNA libraries. From the PCR reads, TCRdb called clonotypes with MiXCR, one entry per CDR3 protein. The profile covers hundreds of thousands of distinct CDR3 sequences, with 40% to 50% appearing a single time and more than 1.5% taken by the ten largest. V lost 3 bases, J lost 4 bases, and 13 bases lay in between. This CDR3 has 14 residues. This sequence originates from a girl under 18 with multiple sclerosis. Sequenced material: blood. The V and J genes are TRBV12-3 or TRBV12-4 and TRBJ2-7; D gene uncertain. CDR3 sequence (DNA): TGTGCCAGCAGTTTCCCCGGAAGACGGTACGAGCAGTACTTC. It is translated as CASSFPGRRYEQYF.